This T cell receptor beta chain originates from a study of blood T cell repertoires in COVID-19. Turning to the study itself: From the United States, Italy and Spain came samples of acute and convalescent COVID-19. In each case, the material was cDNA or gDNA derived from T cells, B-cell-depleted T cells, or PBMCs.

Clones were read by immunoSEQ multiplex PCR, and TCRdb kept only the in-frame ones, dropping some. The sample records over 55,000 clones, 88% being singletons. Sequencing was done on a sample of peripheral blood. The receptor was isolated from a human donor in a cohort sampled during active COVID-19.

Here the CDR3 DNA reads TGTGCCAGCAGCTTAGCCCGCCGAGGCGACTCGGGGAGCGCCAACGTCCTGACTTTC. It specifies CASSLARRGDSGSANVLTF. The chain uses TRBV7-9 and TRBJ2-6; D perhaps matches TRBD2 (5 bases). V was shortened by 0 bases and J by 7 bases, with 22 bases between the two germline ends. Germline lookup yields CDR1 SEHNR and CDR2 FQNEAQ (reference sequence). This CDR3 spans 19 amino acids.